This T cell receptor (beta chain) emerged from a study of blood T cell repertoires in COVID-19. Whole-study context: The United States, Italy and Spain were the sources of the acute and convalescent COVID-19 samples.

Followed longitudinally, the Seattle patients had been enrolled during active infection. Original handling: By means of reference gene primer amplification, nucleated cell counts were estimated. Profiled with immunoSEQ multiplex PCR; TCRdb holds only in-frame clones, not every one. That table supplies the V and J calls and clone size; D and trimming were determined from the DNA. The sample comprises under 450,000 clones, approximately 89% of which are singletons, and around 12% rests with the top ten. Trimming took 7 bases from V and 2 from J, leaving 12 bases between them. The CDR3 runs to 14 residues. Germline CDR1 and CDR2: MNHNY and SVGAGI (reference sequence).

The source is a woman aged 45-65 years with COVID-19, enrolled during active disease. V is TRBV6-6 and J is TRBJ1-5; possible D gene TRBD1, 6 bases. The sequenced sample consisted of peripheral blood. The CDR3 coding sequence is TGTGCCAGCACCCCCAGGGGCGGCAATCAGCCCCAGCATTTT. Its protein product is CASTPRGGNQPQHF.